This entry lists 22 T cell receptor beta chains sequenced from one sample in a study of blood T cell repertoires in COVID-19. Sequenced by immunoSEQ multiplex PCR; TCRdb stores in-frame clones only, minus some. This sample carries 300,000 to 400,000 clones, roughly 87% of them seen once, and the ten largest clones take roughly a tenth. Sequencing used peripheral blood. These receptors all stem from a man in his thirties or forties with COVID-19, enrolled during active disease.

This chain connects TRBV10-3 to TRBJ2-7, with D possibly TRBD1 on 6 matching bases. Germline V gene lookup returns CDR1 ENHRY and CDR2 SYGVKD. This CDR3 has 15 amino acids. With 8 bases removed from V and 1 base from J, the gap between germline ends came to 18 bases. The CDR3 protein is CAIHGGFTRSYEQYF. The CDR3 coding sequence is TGTGCCATCCATGGGGGCTTCACCAGGTCCTACGAGCAGTACTTC.

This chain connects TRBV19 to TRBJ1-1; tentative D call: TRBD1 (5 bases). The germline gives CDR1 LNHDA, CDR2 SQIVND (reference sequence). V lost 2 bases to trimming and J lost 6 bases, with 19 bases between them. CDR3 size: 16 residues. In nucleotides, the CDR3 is TGTGCCAGTAGTATACGACGGGACTGGGGAAACGCTGAAGCTTTCTTT. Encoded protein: CASSIRRDWGNAEAFF.

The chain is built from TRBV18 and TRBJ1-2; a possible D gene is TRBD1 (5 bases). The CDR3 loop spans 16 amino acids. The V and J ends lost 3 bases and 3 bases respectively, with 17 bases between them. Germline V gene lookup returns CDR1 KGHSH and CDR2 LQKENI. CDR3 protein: CASSPAGATQDYGYTF. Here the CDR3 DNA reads TGTGCCAGCTCACCGGCTGGGGCGACGCAGGACTATGGCTACACCTTC. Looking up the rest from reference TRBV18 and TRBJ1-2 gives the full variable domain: NAGVMQNPRHLVRRRGQEARLRCSPMKGHSHVYWYRQLPEEGLKFMVYLQKENIIDESGMPKERFSAEFPKEGPSILRIQQVVRGDSAAYFCASSPAGATQDYGYTFGSGTRLTVV.

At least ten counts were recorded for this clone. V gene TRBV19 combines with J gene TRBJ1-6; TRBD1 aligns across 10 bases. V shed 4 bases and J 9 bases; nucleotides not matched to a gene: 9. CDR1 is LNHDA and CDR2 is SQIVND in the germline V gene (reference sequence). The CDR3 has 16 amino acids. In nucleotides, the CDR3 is TGTGCCAGTAGTAGAACGGACAGGGGGGATATTTCACCCCTCCACTTT. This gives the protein CASSRTDRGDISPLHF.

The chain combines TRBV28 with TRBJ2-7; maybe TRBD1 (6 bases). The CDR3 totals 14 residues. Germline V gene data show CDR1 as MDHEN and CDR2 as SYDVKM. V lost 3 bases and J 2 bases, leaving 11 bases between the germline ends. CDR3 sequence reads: CASSFDRIAYEQYF. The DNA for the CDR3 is TGTGCCAGCAGTTTTGACAGGATAGCCTACGAGCAGTACTTC.

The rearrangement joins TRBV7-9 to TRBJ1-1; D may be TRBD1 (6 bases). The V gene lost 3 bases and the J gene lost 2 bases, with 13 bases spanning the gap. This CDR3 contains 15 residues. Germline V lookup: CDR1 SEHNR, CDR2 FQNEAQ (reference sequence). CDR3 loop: CASSFSQGRNTEAFF. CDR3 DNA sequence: TGTGCCAGCAGCTTTAGTCAGGGGAGAAACACTGAAGCTTTCTTT.

The CDR3 here is CASSYRARQFF. DNA for the CDR3: TGTGCCAGCAGTTATAGAGCTCGGCAGTTCTTC. The chain carries TRBV6-5 and TRBJ2-1; unclear D gene. CDR1 and CDR2 from the germline V gene are MNHEY and SVGAGI. This CDR3 is built from 11 residues. The V end lost 3 bases, the J end lost 12 bases, and 9 bases lay between the germline ends.

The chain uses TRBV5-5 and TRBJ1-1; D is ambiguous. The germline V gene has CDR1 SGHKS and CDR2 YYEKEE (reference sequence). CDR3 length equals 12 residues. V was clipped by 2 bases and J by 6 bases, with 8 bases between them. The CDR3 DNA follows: TGTGCCAGCAGCTTCGCGCCGTCTGAAGCTTTCTTT. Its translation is CASSFAPSEAFF.

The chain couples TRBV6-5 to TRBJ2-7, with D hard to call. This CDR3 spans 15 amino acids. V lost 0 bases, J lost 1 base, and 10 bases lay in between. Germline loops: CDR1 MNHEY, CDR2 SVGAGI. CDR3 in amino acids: CASSYSIFGSYEQYF. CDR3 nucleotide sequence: TGTGCCAGCAGTTACTCGATATTCGGTTCCTACGAGCAGTACTTC.

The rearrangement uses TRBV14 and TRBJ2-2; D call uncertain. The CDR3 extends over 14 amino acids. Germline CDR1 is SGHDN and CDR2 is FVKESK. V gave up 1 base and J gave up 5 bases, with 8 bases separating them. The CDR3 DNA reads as TGTGCCAGCAGCCAAGTGAGGCTGACCGGGGAGCTGTTTTTT. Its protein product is CASSQVRLTGELFF.

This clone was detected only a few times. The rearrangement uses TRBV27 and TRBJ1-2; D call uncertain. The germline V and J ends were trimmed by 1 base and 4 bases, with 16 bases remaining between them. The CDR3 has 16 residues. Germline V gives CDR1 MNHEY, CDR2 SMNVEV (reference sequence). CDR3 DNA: TGTGCCAGCAGTTTATTCGGCGACGTGGGCCTCTATGGCTACACCTTC. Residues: CASSLFGDVGLYGYTF.

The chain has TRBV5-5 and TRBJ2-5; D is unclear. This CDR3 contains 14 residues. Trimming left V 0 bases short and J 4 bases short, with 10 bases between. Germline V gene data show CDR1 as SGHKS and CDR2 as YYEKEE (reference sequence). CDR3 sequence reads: CASSLGSLVETQYF. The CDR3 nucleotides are TGTGCCAGCAGCTTGGGCAGTTTGGTAGAGACCCAGTACTTC.

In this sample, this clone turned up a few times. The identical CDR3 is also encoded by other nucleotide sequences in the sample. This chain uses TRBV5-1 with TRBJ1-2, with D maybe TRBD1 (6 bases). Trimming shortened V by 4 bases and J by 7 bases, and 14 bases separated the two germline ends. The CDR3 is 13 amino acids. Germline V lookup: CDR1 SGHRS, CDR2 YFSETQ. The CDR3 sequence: CASSLQGIGGYTF. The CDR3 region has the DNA TGCGCCAGCAGCCTCCAGGGGATCGGTGGCTACACCTTC.

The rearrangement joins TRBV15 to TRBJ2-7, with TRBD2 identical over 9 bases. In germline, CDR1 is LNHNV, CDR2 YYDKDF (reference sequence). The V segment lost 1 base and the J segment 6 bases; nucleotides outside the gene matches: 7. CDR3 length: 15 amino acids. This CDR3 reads CATSRGASGNLEQYF. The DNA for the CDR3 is TGTGCCACCAGCAGAGGGGCTAGCGGGAATCTCGAGCAGTACTTC.

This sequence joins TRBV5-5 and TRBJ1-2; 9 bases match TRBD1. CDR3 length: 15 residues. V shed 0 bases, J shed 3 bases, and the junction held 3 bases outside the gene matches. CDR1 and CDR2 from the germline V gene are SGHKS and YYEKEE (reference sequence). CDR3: CASSLGDRAYYGYTF. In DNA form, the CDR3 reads TGTGCCAGCAGCTTGGGGGACAGGGCGTACTATGGCTACACCTTC. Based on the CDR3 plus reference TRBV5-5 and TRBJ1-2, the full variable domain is DAGVTQSPTHLIKTRGQQVTLRCSPISGHKSVSWYQQVLGQGPQFIFQYYEKEERGRGNFPDRFSARQFPNYSSELNVNALLLGDSALYLCASSLGDRAYYGYTFGSGTRLTVV.

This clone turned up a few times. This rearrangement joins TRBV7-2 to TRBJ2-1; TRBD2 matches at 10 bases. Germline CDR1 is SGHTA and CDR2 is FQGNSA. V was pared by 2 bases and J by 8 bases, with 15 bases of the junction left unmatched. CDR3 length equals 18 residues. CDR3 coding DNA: TGTGCCAGCAGCTTAAAGGGGGCTAGCGGGAGTTTTTTCTATGAGCAGTTCTTC. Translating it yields CASSLKGASGSFFYEQFF.

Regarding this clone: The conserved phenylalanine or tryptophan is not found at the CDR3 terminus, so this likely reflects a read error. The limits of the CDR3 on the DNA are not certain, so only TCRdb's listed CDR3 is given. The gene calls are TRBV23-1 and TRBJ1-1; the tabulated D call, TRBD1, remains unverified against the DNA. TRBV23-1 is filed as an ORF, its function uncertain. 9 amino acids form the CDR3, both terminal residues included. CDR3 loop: CASSQWNRN.

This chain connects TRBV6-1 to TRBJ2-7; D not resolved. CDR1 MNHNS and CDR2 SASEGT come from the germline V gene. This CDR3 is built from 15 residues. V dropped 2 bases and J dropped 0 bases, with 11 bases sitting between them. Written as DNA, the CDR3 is TGTGCCAGCAGTGAATTCCAACACGACTCCTACGAGCAGTACTTC. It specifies CASSEFQHDSYEQYF.

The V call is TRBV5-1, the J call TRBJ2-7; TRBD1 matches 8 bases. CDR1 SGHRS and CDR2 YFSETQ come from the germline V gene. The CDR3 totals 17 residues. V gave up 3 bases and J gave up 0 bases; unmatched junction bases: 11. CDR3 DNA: TGCGCCAGCAGCTCTAGAAGTACCGGGACAGGCTCCTACGAGCAGTACTTC. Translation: CASSSRSTGTGSYEQYF.

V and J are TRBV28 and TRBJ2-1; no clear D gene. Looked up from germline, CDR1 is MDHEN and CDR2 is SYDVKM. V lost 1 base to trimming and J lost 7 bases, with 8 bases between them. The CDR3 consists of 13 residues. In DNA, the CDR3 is TGTGCCAGCAGTTTATCACAGCAGAATGAGCAGTTCTTC. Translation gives CASSLSQQNEQFF.

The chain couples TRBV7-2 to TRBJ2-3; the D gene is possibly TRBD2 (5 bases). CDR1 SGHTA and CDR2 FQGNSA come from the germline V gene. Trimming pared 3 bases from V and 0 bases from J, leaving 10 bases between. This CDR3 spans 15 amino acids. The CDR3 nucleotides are TGTGCCAGCAGCTTGGCTAGCTTGAGCACAGATACGCAGTATTTT. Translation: CASSLASLSTDTQYF.

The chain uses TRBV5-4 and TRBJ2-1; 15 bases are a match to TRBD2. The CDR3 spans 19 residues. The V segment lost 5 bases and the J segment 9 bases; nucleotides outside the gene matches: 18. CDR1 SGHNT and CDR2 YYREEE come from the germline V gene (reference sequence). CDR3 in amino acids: CASSKGTSGGPRYVGEQFF. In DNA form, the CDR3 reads TGTGCCAGCAGTAAGGGGACTAGCGGGGGGCCCCGCTACGTCGGTGAGCAGTTCTTC.